This T cell receptor (beta chain) was obtained from a study of blood T cell repertoires in COVID-19. Study-wide context: The study drew acute and convalescent COVID-19 samples from the United States, Italy and Spain.

V lost 4 bases to trimming and J lost 2 bases, with 5 bases between them. This CDR3 comprises 12 residues. CDR1 MGHDK and CDR2 SYGVNS come from the germline V gene. The repertoire was sequenced with immunoSEQ multiplex PCR; TCRdb's copy has only in-frame clones and lacks some. Here the sample spans some 260,000 clones, 88% being singletons. The chain carries TRBV25-1 and TRBJ2-5; D remains ambiguous. Sequencing used peripheral blood. This clonotype was sampled from a woman in her forties who had recovered from COVID-19. CDR3 nucleotides: TGTGCCAGCAGTGGTTCTCAAGAGACCCAGTACTTC. Translating gives CASSGSQETQYF.